The T cell receptor (beta chain) described here comes from a study of blood T cell repertoires in COVID-19. This CDR3 has 15 amino acids. CDR1 is SEHNR, CDR2 FQNEAQ, per germline (reference sequence). The J segment lost 4 bases and the V segment lost 5 bases, leaving 6 bases of the junction unmatched. Per the original methods: Scientists estimated how many nucleated cells there were by amplifying reference gene primers. Only in-frame clones appear in the TCRdb table, and some are missing; sequencing was by immunoSEQ multiplex PCR. The DNA was the basis for D and trimming; V, J and clone size are from that table. The table shows more than 300,000 clones, with around 87% occurring only once. Enrolment of Seattle patients took place during active infection, and they were followed longitudinally.

The origin of this receptor is a young woman with COVID-19, enrolled during active disease. Sequencing input: peripheral blood. This chain links TRBV7-9 with TRBJ1-2, with 11 bases matching TRBD1. The CDR3 protein is CASSRTGGEGYGYTF. The CDR3 DNA reads TGTGCCAGCAGCCGGACAGGGGGCGAGGGCTATGGCTACACCTTC.